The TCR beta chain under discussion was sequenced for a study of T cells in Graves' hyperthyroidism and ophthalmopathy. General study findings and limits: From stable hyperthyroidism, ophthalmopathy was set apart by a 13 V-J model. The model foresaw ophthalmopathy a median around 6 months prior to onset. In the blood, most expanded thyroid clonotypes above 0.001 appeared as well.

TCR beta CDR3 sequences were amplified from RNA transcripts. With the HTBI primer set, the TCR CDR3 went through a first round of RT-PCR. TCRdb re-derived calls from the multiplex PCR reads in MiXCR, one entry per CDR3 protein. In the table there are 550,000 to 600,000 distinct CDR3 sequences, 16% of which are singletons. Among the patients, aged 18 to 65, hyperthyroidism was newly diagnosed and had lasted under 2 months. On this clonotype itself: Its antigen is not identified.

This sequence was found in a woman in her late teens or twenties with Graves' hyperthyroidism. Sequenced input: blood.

The CDR3 DNA is TGTGCCAGCAGTTATGGGCTCTACAATGAGCAGTTCTTC. It translates to CASSYGLYNEQFF. The chain couples TRBV6-2 or TRBV6-3 to TRBJ2-1; D not resolved. V lost 3 bases to trimming and J lost 3 bases, with 6 bases between them. The CDR3 runs 13 residues. Germline CDR1 MNHEY, CDR2 SVGEGT.